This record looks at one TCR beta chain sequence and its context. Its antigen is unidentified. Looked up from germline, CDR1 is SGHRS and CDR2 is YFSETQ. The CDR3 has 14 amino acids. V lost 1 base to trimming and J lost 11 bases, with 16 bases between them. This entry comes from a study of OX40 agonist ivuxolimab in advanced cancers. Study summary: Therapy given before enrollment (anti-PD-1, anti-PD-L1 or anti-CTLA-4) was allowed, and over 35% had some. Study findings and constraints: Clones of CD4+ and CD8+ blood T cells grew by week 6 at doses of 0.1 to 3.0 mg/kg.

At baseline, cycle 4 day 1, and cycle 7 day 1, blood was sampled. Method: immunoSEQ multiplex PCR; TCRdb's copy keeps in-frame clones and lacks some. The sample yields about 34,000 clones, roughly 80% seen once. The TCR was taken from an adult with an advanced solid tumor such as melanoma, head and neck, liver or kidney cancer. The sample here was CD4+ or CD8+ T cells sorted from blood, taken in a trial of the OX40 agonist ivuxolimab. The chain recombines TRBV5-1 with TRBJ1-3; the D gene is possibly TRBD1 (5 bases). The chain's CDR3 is CASSLSQVNGAIYF. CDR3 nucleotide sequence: TGCGCCAGCAGCTTGTCACAGGTGAATGGAGCCATATATTTT. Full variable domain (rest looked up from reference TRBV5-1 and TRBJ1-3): KAGVTQTPRYLIKTRGQQVTLSCSPISGHRSVSWYQQTPGQGLQFLFEYFSETQRNKGNFPGRFSGRQFSNSRSEMNVSTLELGDSALYLCASSLSQVNGAIYFGEGSWLTVV.